The 5 T cell receptor beta chains below all came from one sample that was sequenced in a study of T-cell reconstitution after alpha-beta-depleted transplantation in children. As it was prepared, the TCRbeta library received unique molecular identifiers. TCRdb passed the PCR reads through MiXCR, listing each CDR3 protein once. The table lists about 580,000 distinct CDR3 sequences, more than 20% of them singletons, with over 12% in the top ten. The starting material was PBMCs, mostly from graft donor cells, obtained 360 days after TCRalphabeta/CD19-depleted stem cell transplant. All receptors derive from a boy under three years old who had a stem cell transplant for acute myeloid leukemia, so the T cells may come from the graft donor.

The chain has TRBV6-6 and TRBJ1-6; the match to TRBD1 covers 7 bases. The germline V gene has CDR1 MNHNY and CDR2 SVGAGI (reference sequence). The CDR3 totals 11 residues. The V segment lost 2 bases and the J segment 16 bases; nucleotides outside the gene matches: 2. The CDR3 DNA follows: TGTGCCAGCAGTTACCAGGGGGAGCTCCACTTT. As protein: CASSYQGELHF.

A few counts support this clonotype. The genes are TRBV12-3 or TRBV12-4 and TRBJ2-1, with 8 bases lining up with TRBD1. The CDR3 is 15 amino acids. V dropped 5 bases and J dropped 7; count of bases not matched to a gene: 10. In DNA, the CDR3 is TGTGCCAGCAGTCCCGGGACAGGCAGGAGTAATGAGCAGTTCTTC. Protein sequence: CASSPGTGRSNEQFF.

This clonotype was counted only a few times. The rearrangement uses TRBV20-1 and TRBJ2-5; D unclear. The CDR3 has 14 residues. Germline V CDR1 and CDR2: DFQATT, SNEGSKA (reference sequence). V was shortened by 0 bases and J by 2 bases, with 10 bases between the two germline ends. The DNA of the CDR3 is TGCAGTGCTAGAGATCTGGGCTCACAAGAGACCCAGTACTTC. It specifies CSARDLGSQETQYF.

This chain uses TRBV20-1 with TRBJ2-1; 9 bases line up with TRBD2. Germline values: CDR1 DFQATT, CDR2 SNEGSKA (reference sequence). After removal of 0 bases from V and 1 base from J, the junction contained 4 bases not matched to a gene. The CDR3 spans 16 residues. The CDR3 is CSAREGLAGSYNEQFF. For the CDR3, the DNA is TGCAGTGCTAGAGAGGGGCTAGCGGGGTCCTACAATGAGCAGTTCTTC.

This clonotype was counted ten times or more. This chain joins TRBV11-2 and TRBJ2-1; D is uncertain. The V end lost 0 bases, the J end lost 8 bases, and 11 bases lay between the germline ends. The CDR3 runs to 14 residues. The germline CDR1 and CDR2 sequences are SGHAT and FQNNGV. Here the CDR3 reads CASSLDRGEDEQFF. The CDR3, as DNA: TGTGCCAGCAGCTTAGATCGCGGCGAAGATGAGCAGTTCTTC.